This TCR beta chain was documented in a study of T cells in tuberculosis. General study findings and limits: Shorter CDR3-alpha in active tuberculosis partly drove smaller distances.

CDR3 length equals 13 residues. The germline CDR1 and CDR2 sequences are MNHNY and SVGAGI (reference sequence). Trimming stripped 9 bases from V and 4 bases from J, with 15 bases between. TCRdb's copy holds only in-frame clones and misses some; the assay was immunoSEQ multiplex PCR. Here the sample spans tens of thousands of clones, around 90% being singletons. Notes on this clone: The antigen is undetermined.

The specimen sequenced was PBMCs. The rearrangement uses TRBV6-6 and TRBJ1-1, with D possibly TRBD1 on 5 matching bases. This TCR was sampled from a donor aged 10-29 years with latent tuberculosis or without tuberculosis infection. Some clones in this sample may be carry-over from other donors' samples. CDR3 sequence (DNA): TGTGCCAGTTTACAGGAGGGCAGCACTGAAGCTTTCTTT. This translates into CASLQEGSTEAFF.